A single sample gave rise to the 32 T cell receptor beta chains below, sequenced in a study of response to subunit inactivated influenza vaccine. TCRdb passed the RT-PCR reads through MiXCR, listing each CDR3 protein once. The data hold fewer than 650,000 distinct CDR3 sequences, with 10% to 15% observed a single time. The sample here was PBMCs from blood, taken about 6 weeks after vaccination. These receptors were collected from a man aged 50 to 60 who received an inactivated influenza vaccine.

The chain employs TRBV2 and TRBJ2-1; possibly TRBD1 for D (6 bases). The germline gives CDR1 SNHLY, CDR2 FYNNEI. CDR3 size: 14 residues. Trimming cost V 8 bases and J 4 bases, with 15 bases left between them. CDR3 region: CASQDSYSYNEQFF. As DNA, the CDR3 is TGTGCCAGCCAGGACAGCTACTCTTACAATGAGCAGTTCTTC.

This clonotype was observed many times. V is TRBV7-6 and J is TRBJ2-2, with 9 bases matching TRBD1. The CDR3 contains 17 residues. With 5 bases clipped from V and 1 base from J, the junction kept 8 bases outside the gene matches. CDR1 is SGHVS and CDR2 is FNYEAQ in the germline V gene. DNA of the CDR3: TGTGCCAGCAGCCCCGTATGGGGACAGGGGAACACCGGGGAGCTGTTTTTT. It codes for CASSPVWGQGNTGELFF.

V usage is TRBV10-3 and J usage is TRBJ2-5, with 13 bases that match TRBD2. The CDR3 covers 17 residues. V lost 3 bases and J lost 4; bases outside the gene matches: 8. Germline CDR1 is ENHRY and CDR2 is SYGVKD. CDR3 protein: CAISDRLAGGMPETQYF. In DNA, the CDR3 is TGTGCCATCAGTGATCGACTAGCGGGAGGAATGCCAGAGACCCAGTACTTC.

This clonotype was recorded at least ten times. V usage is TRBV7-2 and J usage is TRBJ2-7; tentatively, D is TRBD1 (6 bases). The germline gives CDR1 SGHTA, CDR2 FQGNSA. The CDR3 covers 16 residues. V lost 5 bases, J lost 3 bases, and 20 bases lay in between. The CDR3 loop reads CASSPAARDTSYEQYF. The CDR3 nucleotides read TGTGCCAGCAGCCCCGCCGCCCGGGACACAAGCTACGAGCAGTACTTC.

The chain combines TRBV3-1 with TRBJ2-1, with D perhaps matching TRBD1 (6 bases). V was clipped by 1 base and J by 6 bases, with 10 bases between them. Germline CDR1 is LGHDT and CDR2 is YNNKEL (reference sequence). The length of the CDR3 is 14 residues. The CDR3 loop reads CASSQVRGSNEQFF. Here the CDR3 DNA reads TGTGCCAGCAGCCAAGTAAGGGGGTCCAATGAGCAGTTCTTC.

With regard to this clonotype: One junction end does not reproduce the germline sequence, and a read error may be involved. This chain connects TRBV7-7 to TRBJ2-7; D is possibly TRBD1 (6 bases). Germline values: CDR1 SSHAT, CDR2 FNYEAQ (reference sequence). The CDR3 loop spans 16 amino acids. CDR3 sequence: CASSPGAVGQSYEQYF. The CDR3 DNA sequence: TGTGCTAGCAGCCCGGGCGCGGTCGGACAGTCCTACGAGCAGTACTTC. The full variable domain, with the rest looked up from reference TRBV7-7 and TRBJ2-7, is GAGVSQSPRYKVTKRGQDVTLRCDPISSHATLYWYQQALGQGPEFLTYFNYEAQPDKSGLPSDRFSAERPEGSISTLTIQRTEQRDSAMYRCASSPGAVGQSYEQYFGPGTRLTVT.

This clonotype was seen at least ten times. V and J are TRBV7-6 and TRBJ2-1; D not resolved. CDR1 SGHVS and CDR2 FNYEAQ come from the germline V gene. CDR3 length: 14 residues. Deletions cut 1 base from V and 4 bases from J, with 8 bases between. CDR3 sequence reads: CASSLDVVYNEQFF. DNA of the CDR3: TGTGCCAGCAGCTTAGACGTGGTTTACAATGAGCAGTTCTTC.

With regard to this clonotype: Its ends do not fully match the called genes, so a read error is possible. The CDR3 bases are TGCAGCGGTGAAAACAACTATGGCTACACCTTC. The encoded protein is CSGENNYGYTF. V is TRBV29-1 and J is TRBJ1-2; D gene unclear. This CDR3 has 11 residues. Germline lookup yields CDR1 SQVTM and CDR2 ANQGSEA.

The chain carries TRBV20-1 and TRBJ1-2; tentative D call: TRBD1 (5 bases). Germline loops: CDR1 DFQATT, CDR2 SNEGSKA (reference sequence). This CDR3 is 11 amino acids long. V lost 3 bases and J 6 bases, leaving 8 bases between the germline ends. This chain's CDR3 is CSAREGNGYTF. In nucleotides, the CDR3 is TGCAGTGCTAGGGAGGGGAATGGCTACACCTTC.

There are a few counts of this clonotype. The chain uses TRBV3-1 and TRBJ2-4; TRBD2 might be the D (5 bases). The V end was cut by 0 bases, the J end by 9 bases, with 12 bases between. Looked up from germline, CDR1 is LGHDT and CDR2 is YNNKEL (reference sequence). The CDR3 contains 14 residues. CDR3 coding DNA: TGTGCCAGCAGCCAAGATAACAACGCGGGCATTCAGTACTTC. Protein: CASSQDNNAGIQYF.

The rearrangement uses TRBV24-1 and TRBJ2-1; 15 bases map to TRBD2. The CDR3 has 18 residues. V dropped 4 bases and J dropped 2; count of bases not matched to a gene: 5. The V gene's germline CDR1 is KGHDR and CDR2 SFDVKD. DNA of the CDR3: TGTGCCACCAGTGACCCGGGACTAGCGGGGGGAACCTACAATGAGCAGTTCTTC. Translating it yields CATSDPGLAGGTYNEQFF.

This clonotype was counted between two and nine times. V and J are TRBV5-1 and TRBJ2-2, with 7 nucleotides matching TRBD2. The CDR3 totals 15 residues. CDR1 and CDR2 (germline): SGHRS, YFSETQ. Unmatched junction bases numbered 3, after V lost 2 bases and J lost 2 bases. The CDR3 DNA follows: TGCGCCAGCAGCTTTACGGGGGGAAACACCGGGGAGCTGTTTTTT. Translation gives CASSFTGGNTGELFF.

V is TRBV12-3 or TRBV12-4 and J is TRBJ1-5; TRBD1 is a possible D gene (5 bases). There are 16 residues in the CDR3. Between the trimmed V and J ends, which lost 3 bases and 2 bases, there was a span of 14 bases. This chain's CDR3 is CASSFGTGSGNQPQHF. Here the CDR3 DNA reads TGTGCCAGCAGTTTTGGTACAGGCTCGGGCAATCAGCCCCAGCATTTT.

The chain links TRBV11-2 to TRBJ2-2; maybe TRBD2 (6 bases). The CDR3 runs 16 residues. Germline V gene lookup returns CDR1 SGHAT and CDR2 FQNNGV. The V and J ends lost 6 bases and 1 base respectively, with 15 bases between them. In nucleotides, the CDR3 is TGTGCCAGCAGAAAACCTGTCGGGGGGAACACCGGGGAGCTGTTTTTT. Its protein product is CASRKPVGGNTGELFF.

This clonotype was seen a few times. This chain connects TRBV7-3 to TRBJ2-2, with D hard to call. There are 13 residues in the CDR3. V lost 3 bases, J lost 7 bases, and 9 bases lay in between. From germline, CDR1 is SGHTA and CDR2 FQGTGA. The CDR3: CASSFSDFGELFF. DNA of the CDR3: TGTGCCAGCAGCTTCTCCGACTTCGGGGAGCTGTTTTTT.

This clonotype has only a few counts. The chain couples TRBV7-2 to TRBJ2-7; TRBD1 agrees at 7 bases. J gave up 0 bases and V 7 bases, and 6 bases lay outside the gene matches. CDR1 and CDR2 (germline): SGHTA, FQGNSA. The CDR3 contains 14 residues. The CDR3 spells CASTLDRPSYEQYF. In DNA, the CDR3 is TGTGCCAGCACCTTGGACAGGCCCTCCTACGAGCAGTACTTC.

On this clonotype: Just one base apart from a much larger clone, this may be a read error. The V call is TRBV7-2, the J call TRBJ2-7; possible D gene TRBD2, 5 bases. CDR1 and CDR2 from the germline V gene are SGHTA and FQGNSA. The CDR3 runs 14 residues. CDR3 sequence: CARSLEGDAYEQYF. The DNA of the CDR3 is TGTGCCAGAAGCTTAGAGGGCGACGCTTACGAGCAGTACTTC. The whole variable domain, remainder taken from reference TRBV7-2 and TRBJ2-7, is GAGVSQSPSNKVTEKGKDVELRCDPISGHTALYWYRQSLGQGLEFLIYFQGNSAPDKSGLPSDRFSAERTGGSVSTLTIQRTQQEDSAVYLCARSLEGDAYEQYFGPGTRLTVT.

The chain uses TRBV4-3 and TRBJ2-5; 7 bases are a match to TRBD1. Per the germline V gene, CDR1 is LGHNA and CDR2 is YSLEER. V dropped 1 base and J dropped 4; count of bases not matched to a gene: 15. The CDR3 runs 18 residues. The CDR3 bases are TGCGCCAGCAGCCAAGGTTTAGCCTTACAGGGGATCCGAGAGACCCAGTACTTC. This sequence encodes CASSQGLALQGIRETQYF.

In this sample, this clonotype turned up a few times. The V call is TRBV20-1, the J call TRBJ2-1; TRBD1 matches at 8 bases. The CDR3 loop spans 15 amino acids. V shed 3 bases and J 12 bases; nucleotides not matched to a gene: 16. Germline V gene lookup returns CDR1 DFQATT and CDR2 SNEGSKA (reference sequence). CDR3 in DNA: TGCAGTGCTAGGGAGGGACAGGTAATTTCGTTTCGGCAGTTCTTC. This encodes CSAREGQVISFRQFF.

The V call is TRBV6-2 or TRBV6-3, the J call TRBJ2-2, with D unresolved. V shed 2 bases and J shed 8 bases, with 12 bases lying between them. The CDR3 spans 14 residues. Germline CDR1 is MNHEY and CDR2 is SVGEGT. The CDR3 DNA reads as TGTGCCAGCAGTTACGGTCCGGTTCCTGGGGAGCTGTTTTTT. The encoded protein is CASSYGPVPGELFF.

The rearrangement links TRBV7-8 to TRBJ2-1; 11 bases map to TRBD2. Trimming at V came to 5 bases and at J to 6 bases, leaving 9 bases not matched to a gene. The CDR3 length is 16 residues. Germline lookup yields CDR1 SGHVS and CDR2 FQNEAQ. The CDR3 region has the DNA TGTGCCAGCAGCCAAATGACTAGCGGGGCTTTCAATGAGCAGTTCTTC. Residues: CASSQMTSGAFNEQFF.

The rearrangement links TRBV5-1 to TRBJ2-5; 7 bases fit TRBD2. Per the germline V gene, CDR1 is SGHRS and CDR2 is YFSETQ. The V segment lost 4 bases and the J segment 0 bases; nucleotides outside the gene matches: 9. This CDR3 has 16 amino acids. The CDR3 region has the DNA TGCGCCAGCAGCCCACGAACGGGGGGAAACCAAGAGACCCAGTACTTC. Its protein product is CASSPRTGGNQETQYF.

A few counts support this clonotype. V is TRBV7-9 and J is TRBJ2-3, with D perhaps matching TRBD2 (5 bases). This CDR3 contains 13 residues. V lost 2 bases, J lost 9 bases, and 12 bases lay in between. Germline CDR1 is SEHNR and CDR2 is FQNEAQ (reference sequence). The CDR3 spells CASSLNLGGTQYF. The CDR3 DNA follows: TGTGCCAGCAGCTTAAACCTGGGCGGGACGCAGTATTTT.

This clonotype was counted between two and nine times. The rearrangement uses TRBV5-1 and TRBJ2-3; D uncertain. Germline CDR1 SGHRS, CDR2 YFSETQ. Trimming shortened V by 6 bases and J by 2 bases, and 19 bases separated the two germline ends. The CDR3 loop spans 16 amino acids. For the CDR3, the DNA is TGCGCCAGCACCAACCGGACCTGGCTCTTCACAGATACGCAGTATTTT. Protein: CASTNRTWLFTDTQYF.

The CDR3 nucleotides read TGTGCCAGCAGCCCCCCAGGACAGGGCGCGGAGACCCAGTACTTC. Translated: CASSPPGQGAETQYF. This rearrangement joins TRBV7-9 to TRBJ2-5; TRBD1 aligns across 8 bases. Germline CDR1 is SEHNR and CDR2 is FQNEAQ (reference sequence). The CDR3 spans 15 residues. J gave up 5 bases and V 5 bases, and 10 bases lay outside the gene matches.

The chain combines TRBV20-1 with TRBJ2-7, with D perhaps TRBD1 (6 bases). The ends were cut back, 5 bases at V and 1 base at J, with 18 bases in the middle. The CDR3 is 15 amino acids. Germline lookup yields CDR1 DFQATT and CDR2 SNEGSKA (reference sequence). CDR3 sequence: CSAGDQGSVSYEQYF. For the CDR3, the DNA is TGCAGTGCTGGGGACCAGGGGAGTGTTTCCTACGAGCAGTACTTC.

The chain combines TRBV9 with TRBJ1-6, with no clear D. Germline V lookup: CDR1 SGDLS, CDR2 YYNGEE. The V end lost 3 bases, the J end lost 2 bases, and 6 bases lay between the germline ends. CDR3 length: 14 residues. The CDR3 loop is CASSGGTYNSPLHF. CDR3 bases: TGTGCCAGCAGCGGGGGAACCTATAATTCACCCCTCCACTTT.

This clonotype was counted at least ten times. The chain has TRBV20-1 and TRBJ1-5; D remains ambiguous. V lost 1 base, J lost 8 bases, and 9 bases lay in between. This CDR3 is 12 amino acids long. CDR1 and CDR2 (germline): DFQATT, SNEGSKA (reference sequence). CDR3 sequence reads: CSARGGTEPQHF. As DNA, the CDR3 is TGCAGTGCTAGAGGGGGTACAGAGCCCCAGCATTTT.

V and J are TRBV4-3 and TRBJ2-7; D unclear. The CDR3 length is 14 residues. The V end lost 3 bases, the J end lost 2 bases, and 11 bases lay between the germline ends. Germline CDR1 and CDR2: LGHNA and YSLEER. CDR3 protein: CASSHQTAAYEQYF. The CDR3 region has the DNA TGCGCCAGCAGCCACCAGACTGCTGCCTACGAGCAGTACTTC.

This clonotype was picked up a small number of times. V gene TRBV20-1 combines with J gene TRBJ1-5; tentatively, D is TRBD1 (6 bases). Per germline, CDR1 DFQATT and CDR2 SNEGSKA (reference sequence). The CDR3 consists of 14 residues. Trimming removed 4 bases from V and 3 bases from J, with 13 bases in between. The chain's CDR3 is CSANRGTSNQPQHF. CDR3 nucleotides: TGCAGTGCTAATCGCGGGACATCCAATCAGCCCCAGCATTTT.

The J gene is TRBJ2-1, the V gene TRBV7-9, with 13 bases aligning to TRBD2. CDR1 is SEHNR and CDR2 is FQNEAQ in the germline V gene (reference sequence). V dropped 4 bases and J dropped 10; count of bases not matched to a gene: 10. The CDR3 consists of 16 residues. The CDR3 protein is CASSWPRTSGSPEQFF. The CDR3 DNA reads TGTGCCAGCAGCTGGCCTAGGACTAGCGGGAGTCCGGAGCAGTTCTTC.

This clonotype was seen a handful of times. V and J are TRBV5-1 and TRBJ2-5, with TRBD2 matching 9 bases. This CDR3 comprises 15 residues. Germline-derived CDR1 and CDR2 are SGHRS and YFSETQ. J lost 5 bases, V lost 1 base, and 6 bases had no gene match. The CDR3 reads CASSLSGGSDETQYF. The CDR3 region has the DNA TGCGCCAGCAGCTTGAGCGGGGGGAGCGACGAGACCCAGTACTTC.